This TCR beta chain was found in a study of cytomegalovirus exposure and HLA in healthy donors. Looking at the study overall: The same platform was used for the 130 or so validation repertoires and the roughly 600 first-cohort repertoires, a later analysis reported.

The germline V gene encodes CDR1 MDHEN and CDR2 SYDVKM. This CDR3 has 15 residues. V lost 1 base, J lost 10 bases, and 6 bases stayed unmatched. TCRdb's table, derived via immunoSEQ multiplex PCR, lists solely in-frame clones and lacks some. This repertoire shows about 120,000 clones, around 89% found once; its top ten account for more than 1.5%. This clonotype was obtained from a young man in good health and CMV-seronegative. The rearrangement joins TRBV28 to TRBJ1-4; 10 nucleotides agree with TRBD1. Material: PBMCs. CDR3 coding DNA: TGTGCCAGCAGTTTATCCGACAGGGGGCCGATAAAACTGTTTTTT. Amino acids: CASSLSDRGPIKLFF.